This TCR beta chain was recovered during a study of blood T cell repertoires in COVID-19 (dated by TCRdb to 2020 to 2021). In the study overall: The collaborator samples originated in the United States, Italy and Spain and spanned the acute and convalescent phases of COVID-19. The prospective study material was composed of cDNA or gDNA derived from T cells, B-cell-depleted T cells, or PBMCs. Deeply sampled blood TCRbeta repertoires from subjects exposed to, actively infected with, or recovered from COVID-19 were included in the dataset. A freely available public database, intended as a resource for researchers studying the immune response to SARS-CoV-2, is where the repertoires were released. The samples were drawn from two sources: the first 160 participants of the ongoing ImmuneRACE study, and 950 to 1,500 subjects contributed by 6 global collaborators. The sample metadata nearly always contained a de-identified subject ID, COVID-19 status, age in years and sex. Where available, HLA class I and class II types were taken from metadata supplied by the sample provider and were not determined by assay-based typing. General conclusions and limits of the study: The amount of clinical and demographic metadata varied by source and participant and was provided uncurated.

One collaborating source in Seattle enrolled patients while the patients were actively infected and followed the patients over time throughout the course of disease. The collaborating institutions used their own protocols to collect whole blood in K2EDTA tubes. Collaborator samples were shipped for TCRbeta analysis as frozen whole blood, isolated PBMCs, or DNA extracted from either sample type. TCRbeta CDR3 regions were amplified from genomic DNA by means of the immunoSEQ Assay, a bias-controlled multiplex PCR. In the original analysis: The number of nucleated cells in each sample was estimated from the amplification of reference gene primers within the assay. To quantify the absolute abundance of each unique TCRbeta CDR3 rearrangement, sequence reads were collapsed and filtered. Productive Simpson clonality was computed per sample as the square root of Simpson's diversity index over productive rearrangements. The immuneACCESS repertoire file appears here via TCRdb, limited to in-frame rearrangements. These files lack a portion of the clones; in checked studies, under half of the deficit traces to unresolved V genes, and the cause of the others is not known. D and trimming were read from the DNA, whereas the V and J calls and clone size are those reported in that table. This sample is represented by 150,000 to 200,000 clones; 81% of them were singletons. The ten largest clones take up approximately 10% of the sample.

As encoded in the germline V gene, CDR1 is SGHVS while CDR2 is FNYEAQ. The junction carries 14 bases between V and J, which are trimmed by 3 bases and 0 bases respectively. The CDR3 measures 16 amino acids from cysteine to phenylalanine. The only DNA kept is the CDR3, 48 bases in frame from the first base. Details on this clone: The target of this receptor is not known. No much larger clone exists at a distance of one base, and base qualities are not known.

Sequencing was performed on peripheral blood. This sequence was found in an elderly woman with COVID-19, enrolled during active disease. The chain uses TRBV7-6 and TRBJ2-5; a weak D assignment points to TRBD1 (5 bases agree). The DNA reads TGTGCCAGCAGCTTGTCACAGGCCCAGTACCAAGAGACCCAGTACTTC. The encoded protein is CASSLSQAQYQETQYF.